This section outlines one T cell receptor beta chain sequence together with its context. In the source study's methods: Amplification of reference gene primers provided the estimated nucleated cell counts. Using immunoSEQ multiplex PCR, the repertoire was profiled, and TCRdb retains in-frame clones only, with some absent. V and J calls and clone size follow that table, whereas D and trimming were derived from the DNA. This table has approximately 84,000 clones, around four fifths appearing once. This sample is part of a study of blood T cell repertoires in COVID-19. Study-wide context: There were acute and convalescent COVID-19 samples, and they came from the United States, Italy and Spain.

The clonotype was recovered from a human donor in a cohort sampled during active COVID-19. Sequenced sample: peripheral blood.

The CDR3 protein is CASKGLAGDKFYNEQFF. CDR3 nucleotide sequence: TGTGCCAGCAAGGGACTAGCGGGGGACAAATTCTACAATGAGCAGTTCTTC. The rearrangement joins TRBV2 to TRBJ2-1, with 14 bases matching TRBD2. The CDR3 spans 17 residues. Germline V gene lookup returns CDR1 SNHLY and CDR2 FYNNEI. The J segment lost 3 bases and the V segment lost 7 bases, leaving 8 bases of the junction unmatched.